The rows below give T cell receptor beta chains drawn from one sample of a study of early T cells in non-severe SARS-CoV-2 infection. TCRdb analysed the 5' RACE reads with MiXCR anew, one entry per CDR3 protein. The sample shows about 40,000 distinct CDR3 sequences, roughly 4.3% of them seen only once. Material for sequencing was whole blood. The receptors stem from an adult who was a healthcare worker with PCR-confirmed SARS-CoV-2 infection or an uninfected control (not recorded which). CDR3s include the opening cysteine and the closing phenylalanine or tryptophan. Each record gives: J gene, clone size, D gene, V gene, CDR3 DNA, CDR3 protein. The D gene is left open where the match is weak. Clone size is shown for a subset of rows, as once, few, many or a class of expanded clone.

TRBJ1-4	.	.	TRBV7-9	TGTGCCAGCAGCTTAGAGCCCGCCGGGACACATGAAAAACTGTTTTTT	CASSLEPAGTHEKLFF
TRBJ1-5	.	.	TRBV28	TGTGCCAGCAGTTCGAGTCAGCCCCAGCATTTT	CASSSSQPQHF
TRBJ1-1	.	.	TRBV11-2	TGTGCCAGCAGCTTATACGTGAACACTGAAGCTTTCTTT	CASSLYVNTEAFF
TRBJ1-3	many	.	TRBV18	TGTGCCAGCTCACCGAAGATAACAGAATCTAGAAACACCATATATTTT	CASSPKITESRNTIYF
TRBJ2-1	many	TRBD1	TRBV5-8	TGTGCCAGCAGCTTTGCACAGGGGAGTTACAATGAGCAGTTCTTC	CASSFAQGSYNEQFF
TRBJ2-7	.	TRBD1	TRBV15	TGTGCCACCAGCAGACAGGACAGGCGAACCTACGAGCAGTACTTC	CATSRQDRRTYEQYF
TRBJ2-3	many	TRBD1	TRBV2	TGTGCCAGCAAGGGGGACAGAATCACAGATACGCAGTATTTT	CASKGDRITDTQYF
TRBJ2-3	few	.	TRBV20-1	TGCAGTGCTAATGAGGCGACGCCTAGCACAGATACGCAGTATTTT	CSANEATPSTDTQYF
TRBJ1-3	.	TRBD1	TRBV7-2	TGTGCCAGCAGCTTGCAGGGGGCAAATGCTGAAAACACCATATATTTT	CASSLQGANAENTIYF
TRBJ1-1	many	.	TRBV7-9	TGTGCCAGCAGCTCAGAGGCCGGGACCCACACTGAAGCTTTCTTT	CASSSEAGTHTEAFF
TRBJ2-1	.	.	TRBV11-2	TGTGCCAGCAGCTTAGCGGGGACCTACAATGAGCAGTTCTTC	CASSLAGTYNEQFF
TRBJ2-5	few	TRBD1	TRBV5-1	TGCGCCAGCAGCTTACAGGGGACCACCCAAGAGACCCAGTACTTC	CASSLQGTTQETQYF
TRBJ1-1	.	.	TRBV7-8	TGTGCCAGCAGCTTGGGCAGCCTAACTGAAGCTTTCTTT	CASSLGSLTEAFF
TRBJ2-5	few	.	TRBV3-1	TGTGCCAGCAGCCAAGAGACCCAGTACTTC	CASSQETQYF
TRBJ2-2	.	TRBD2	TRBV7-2	TGTGCCAGCAGGCCTACTAGCGATTCCGGGGAGCTGTTTTTT	CASRPTSDSGELFF
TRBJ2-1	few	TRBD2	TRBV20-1	TGCAGTGCTAGGGCCGGGACTAATTTCGACAATGAGCAGTTCTTC	CSARAGTNFDNEQFF
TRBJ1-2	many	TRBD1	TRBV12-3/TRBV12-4	TGTGCCAGCAGAAGGACAGGGGAGACTTTCGGCTACACCTTC	CASRRTGETFGYTF
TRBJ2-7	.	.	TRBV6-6	TGTGCCAGCAGTAGTGGGGGGACCCACCGTGGCGGCTACGAGCAGTACTTC	CASSSGGTHRGGYEQYF
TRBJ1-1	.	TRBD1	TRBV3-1	TGTGCCAGCAGCTCCCGGGACAGGGTTACTGAAGCTTTCTTT	CASSSRDRVTEAFF
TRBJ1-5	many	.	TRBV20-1	TGCAGTGCCCCAGGTCCGGACTTCAATCAGCCCCAGCATTTT	CSAPGPDFNQPQHF
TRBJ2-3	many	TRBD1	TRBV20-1	TGCAGTGTCACGGGACAGGGAGATGGCACAGATACGCAGTATTTT	CSVTGQGDGTDTQYF
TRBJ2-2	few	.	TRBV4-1	TGCGCCAGCAGCCGAACGGAGGGGACTCCTACCGGGGAGCTGTTTTTT	CASSRTEGTPTGELFF
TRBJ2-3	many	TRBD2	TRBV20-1	TGCAGTGCTAGAGATCTAGCGGGGGCCCACACAGATACGCAGTATTTT	CSARDLAGAHTDTQYF
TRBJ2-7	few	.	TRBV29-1	TGCAGCGTAGGGGATAGCGCCTACGAGCAGTACTTC	CSVGDSAYEQYF
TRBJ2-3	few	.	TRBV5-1	TGCGCCAGCAGCTTGGGATACGGGGTAGCGCAGTATTTT	CASSLGYGVAQYF
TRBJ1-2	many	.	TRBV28	TGTGCCAGCAGATCACAGGGAGGTGGCTACACCTTC	CASRSQGGGYTF
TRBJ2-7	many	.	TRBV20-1	TGCAGTGCTAGAGACAGTTCCACTAGCAGCTACGAGCAGTACTTC	CSARDSSTSSYEQYF
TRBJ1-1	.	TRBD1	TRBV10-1	TGCGCCAGCAGTCGGGACAGGTTGAACACTGAAGCTTTCTTT	CASSRDRLNTEAFF
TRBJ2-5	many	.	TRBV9	TGTGCCAGCAGCGAGTGGGACGGGCAAGAGACCCAGTACTTC	CASSEWDGQETQYF
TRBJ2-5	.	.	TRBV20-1	TGCAGTGCTATAGGTGGCGGAGGCAAAGAGACCCAGTACTTC	CSAIGGGGKETQYF
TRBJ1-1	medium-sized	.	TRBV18	TGTGCCAGCTCCGAGGGGGAAGTTTTAGTCACTGAAGCTTTCTTT	CASSEGEVLVTEAFF
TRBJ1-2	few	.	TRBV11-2	TGTGCCAGCAGCCTAAACAGTTTCTATGGCTACACCTTC	CASSLNSFYGYTF
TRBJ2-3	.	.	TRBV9	TGTGCCAGCAGCGTAGGGGGGGCGGATCGCACAGATACGCAGTATTTT	CASSVGGADRTDTQYF
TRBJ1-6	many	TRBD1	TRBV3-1	TGTGCCAGCAGCCGGGACAGGGTAAATTCACCCCTCCACTTT	CASSRDRVNSPLHF
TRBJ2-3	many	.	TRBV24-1	TGTGCCACCAGTGACCGACCTAGCGATACGCAGTATTTT	CATSDRPSDTQYF
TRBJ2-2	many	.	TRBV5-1	TGCGCCAGCAGCTTGGCCCGGAACACCGGGGAGCTGTTTTTT	CASSLARNTGELFF
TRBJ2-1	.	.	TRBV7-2	TGTGCCAGCAGCCCCTTCCGGGATGAGCAGTTCTTC	CASSPFRDEQFF
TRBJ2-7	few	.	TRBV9	TGTGCCAGCAGCGTAGCTGGGACCGACTACGAGCAGTACTTC	CASSVAGTDYEQYF
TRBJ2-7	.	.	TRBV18	TGTGCCAGCTCACCCTCGGGAAAGCACGAGCAGTACTTC	CASSPSGKHEQYF
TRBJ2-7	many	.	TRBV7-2	TGTGCCAGCAGCTTAGGTTCAGGGGTTATGAACGAGCAGTACTTC	CASSLGSGVMNEQYF
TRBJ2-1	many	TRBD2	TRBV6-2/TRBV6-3	TGTGCCAGCAGTTATTGGGGACTAGCGGGTGAGCAGTTCTTC	CASSYWGLAGEQFF
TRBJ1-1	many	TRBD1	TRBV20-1	TGCAGTGCTAGACTTCGGACAGGGCTTATGAACACTGAAGCTTTCTTT	CSARLRTGLMNTEAFF
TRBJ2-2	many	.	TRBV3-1	TGTGCCAGCAGCCAAGTTGATAGTGTCAACACCGGGGAGCTGTTTTTT	CASSQVDSVNTGELFF
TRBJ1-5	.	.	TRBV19	TGTGCCAGTAGTCAGGGACATCAGCCCCAGCATTTT	CASSQGHQPQHF
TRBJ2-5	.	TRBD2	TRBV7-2	TGTGCCAGCAGCTTAAGGGGGACTAGCGGAGAGACCCAGTACTTC	CASSLRGTSGETQYF
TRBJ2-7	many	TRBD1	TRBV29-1	TGCAGCGTTGAAGACGGGACAGGTAGTTACTTC	CSVEDGTGSYF
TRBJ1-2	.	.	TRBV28	TGTGCCAGCAGTGTAACCCGGGACCCGGAGCGGGGCTACACCTTC	CASSVTRDPERGYTF
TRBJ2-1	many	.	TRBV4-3	TGCGCCAGCAGCCAAGGTGGGTCACTTACGTCCTACAATGAGCAGTTCTTC	CASSQGGSLTSYNEQFF
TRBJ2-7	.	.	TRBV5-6	TGTGCCAGCAGCAGGCAAGAGGTGATGAACGAGCAGTACTTC	CASSRQEVMNEQYF
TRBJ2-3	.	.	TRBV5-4	TGTGCCAGCAGCCGGGACCAACGTAGCACAGATACGCAGTATTTT	CASSRDQRSTDTQYF
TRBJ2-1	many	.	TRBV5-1	TGCGCCAGCAGCTGGCGGACGGCGGTGAATGAGCAGTTCTTC	CASSWRTAVNEQFF
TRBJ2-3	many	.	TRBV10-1	TGCGCCAGCAGCCCCGGGCAGACCACAGATACGCAGTATTTT	CASSPGQTTDTQYF
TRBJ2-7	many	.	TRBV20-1	TGCAGTGCTAGTGATCAGCGACTCACGGGGCAGTACTTC	CSASDQRLTGQYF
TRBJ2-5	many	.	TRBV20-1	TGCAGTGCTAGAAGGCAGCCCCAAGAGACCCAGTACTTC	CSARRQPQETQYF
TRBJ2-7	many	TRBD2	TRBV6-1	TGTGCCAGCAGTGAAGGGGGAACCGGGACTAGGTTCTACGAGCAGTACTTC	CASSEGGTGTRFYEQYF